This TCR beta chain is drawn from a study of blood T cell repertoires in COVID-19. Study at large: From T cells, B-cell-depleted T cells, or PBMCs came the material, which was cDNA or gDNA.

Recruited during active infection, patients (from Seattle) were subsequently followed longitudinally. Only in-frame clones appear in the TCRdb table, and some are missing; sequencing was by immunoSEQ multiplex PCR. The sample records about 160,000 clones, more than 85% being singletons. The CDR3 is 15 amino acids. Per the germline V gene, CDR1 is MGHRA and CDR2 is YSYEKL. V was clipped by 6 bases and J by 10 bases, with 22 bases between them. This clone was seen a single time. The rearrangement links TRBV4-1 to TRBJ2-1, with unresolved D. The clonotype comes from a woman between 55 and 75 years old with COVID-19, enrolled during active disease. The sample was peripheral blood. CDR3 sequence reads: CASRSIKSPSGEQFF. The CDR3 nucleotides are TGCGCCAGCAGATCGATAAAATCCCCATCCGGGGAGCAGTTCTTC.